This is a list of T cell receptor beta chains from one sample in a study of cytomegalovirus exposure and HLA in healthy donors. Using immunoSEQ multiplex PCR, the repertoire was profiled, and TCRdb retains in-frame clones only, with some absent. This sample carries some 140,000 clones, 80% of them seen once, and the ten largest clones take approximately 4.3%. Sequenced material: PBMCs. These receptors were obtained from a man younger than 40 in good health. Each CDR3 is given with its conserved first and last residue. A D gene is named only where the DNA matches it firmly. Size tells how often a clone was seen (once, few, many) or the class of an expanded clone, and some rows leave it out.

J gene,V gene,clone size,D gene,CDR3 protein,CDR3 DNA
TRBJ2-5,TRBV6-6,NA,NA,CASSPRQLETQYF,TGTGCCAGCAGTCCCCGACAGTTGGAGACCCAGTACTTC
TRBJ2-3,TRBV5-1,NA,NA,CASSFTGTTDTQYF,TGCGCCAGCAGCTTTACGGGAACCACAGATACGCAGTATTTT
TRBJ2-1,TRBV23-1,NA,TRBD1,CASKSPQGAGTPSYNEQFF,TGCGCCAGCAAATCCCCTCAGGGGGCCGGGACTCCCTCCTACAATGAGCAGTTCTTC
TRBJ1-2,TRBV19,NA,NA,CASSIDPRRYHGYTF,TGTGCCAGTAGTATTGACCCCAGGAGGTATCATGGCTACACCTTC
TRBJ2-7,TRBV6-5,NA,NA,CASRGAVGYEQYF,TGTGCCAGCAGAGGAGCGGTGGGCTACGAGCAGTACTTC
TRBJ1-3,TRBV19,once,NA,CASSIGGLVGNTIYF,TGTGCCAGTAGTATTGGGGGACTAGTCGGAAACACCATATATTTT
TRBJ2-7,TRBV30,NA,NA,CAWSPSYEQYF,TGTGCCTGGAGTCCCTCGTACGAGCAGTACTTC
TRBJ2-5,TRBV10-3,NA,NA,CAISEPGVTETQYF,TGTGCCATCAGTGAGCCGGGGGTGACGGAGACCCAGTACTTC
TRBJ2-1,TRBV2,NA,TRBD2,CASRPLAGGPHNEQFF,TGTGCCAGCAGACCATTAGCGGGAGGGCCACACAATGAGCAGTTCTTC
TRBJ1-2,TRBV30,NA,NA,CAWWGGDGGYTF,TGTGCCTGGTGGGGAGGGGATGGCGGCTACACCTTC
TRBJ2-7,TRBV7-3,NA,TRBD1,CASSPGGQGFYEQYF,TGTGCCAGCAGCCCCGGCGGACAGGGGTTTTACGAGCAGTACTTC
TRBJ1-6,TRBV9,few,TRBD1,CASSLDRGGSPLHF,TGTGCCAGCAGCCTCGACAGGGGCGGCTCACCCCTCCACTTT
TRBJ2-6,TRBV23-1,NA,NA,CASRTQGWSPGANVLTF,TGCGCCAGCAGAACACAGGGATGGTCCCCCGGGGCCAACGTCCTGACTTTC
TRBJ2-2,TRBV5-6,NA,TRBD2,CASSSPGLAGGGNTGELFF,TGTGCCAGCAGCTCGCCGGGACTAGCGGGAGGGGGGAACACCGGGGAGCTGTTTTTT
TRBJ2-3,TRBV11-3,NA,NA,CASSHPRSGITDTQYF,TGTGCCAGCAGCCACCCCCGTTCCGGTATCACAGATACGCAGTATTTT
TRBJ2-7,TRBV11-2,NA,NA,CASSLGAGTLGEQYF,TGTGCCAGCAGCCTTGGGGCGGGGACGCTCGGCGAGCAGTACTTC
TRBJ2-1,TRBV18,NA,TRBD2,CASSPPAGGPNEQFF,TGTGCCAGCTCACCACCGGCGGGAGGGCCGAATGAGCAGTTCTTC
TRBJ2-7,TRBV9,NA,NA,CASSVGPAEMAYEQYF,TGTGCCAGCAGCGTAGGCCCAGCGGAGATGGCCTACGAGCAGTACTTC
TRBJ2-1,TRBV4-1,NA,TRBD2,CASSQVPAGDPSYNEQFF,TGCGCCAGCAGCCAAGTCCCAGCGGGAGACCCCTCCTACAATGAGCAGTTCTTC
TRBJ1-2,TRBV28,NA,NA,CASSLEAGGYGYTF,TGTGCCAGCAGTTTGGAGGCTGGCGGCTATGGCTACACCTTC
TRBJ2-7,TRBV6-5,NA,TRBD1,CASRDWGQGGYEQYF,TGTGCATCAAGGGACTGGGGACAGGGCGGCTACGAGCAGTACTTC
TRBJ1-1,TRBV7-9,once,NA,CSSTAVNTEAFF,TGTTCCAGCACCGCAGTTAACACTGAAGCTTTCTTT
TRBJ2-3,TRBV18,NA,TRBD2,CASSPRDYLSTDTQYF,TGTGCCAGCTCACCACGGGACTACCTTAGCACAGATACGCAGTATTTT
TRBJ2-1,TRBV7-2,once,TRBD2,CASSSRTSGGYNEQFF,TGTGCCAGCAGCTCCCGGACCAGCGGGGGGTACAATGAGCAGTTCTTC
TRBJ2-2,TRBV7-3,NA,NA,CASSLTPANTGELFF,TGTGCCAGCAGCTTAACCCCTGCGAACACCGGGGAGCTGTTTTTT
TRBJ2-1,TRBV9,few,NA,CASSDPQVLDEQFF,TGTGCCAGCAGCGACCCACAGGTCTTGGATGAGCAGTTCTTC
TRBJ1-1,TRBV5-8,NA,NA,CASSPTEVF,TGTGCCAGCAGCCCGACAGAAGTCTTT
TRBJ1-2,TRBV11-2,NA,TRBD1,CASSPRTGDLYGYTF,TGTGCCAGCAGCCCCCGGACAGGGGACCTCTATGGCTACACCTTC
TRBJ2-7,TRBV19,NA,TRBD2,CASSIAGGKSYEQYF,TGTGCCAGTAGTATAGCGGGAGGAAAGTCCTACGAGCAGTACTTC
TRBJ1-2,TRBV7-9,many,TRBD1,CASSFLGGGGRGNYGYTF,TGTGCCAGCAGCTTTCTGGGTGGAGGGGGCAGGGGCAACTATGGCTACACCTTC
TRBJ1-2,TRBV9,NA,TRBD1,CASSAKGTTGAKNYGYTF,TGTGCCAGCAGCGCAAAGGGGACGACAGGGGCGAAGAACTATGGCTACACCTTC
TRBJ2-6,TRBV10-3,NA,TRBD1,CAISGQGTQVSGANVLTF,TGTGCCATCAGTGGACAGGGTACCCAGGTATCTGGGGCCAACGTCCTGACTTTC
TRBJ2-7,TRBV15,few,NA,CATSRASTGMGPEQYF,TGTGCCACCAGCAGAGCGTCGACAGGAATGGGTCCCGAGCAGTACTTC
TRBJ2-5,TRBV5-1,NA,TRBD2,CASSKRRTSATKQETQYF,TGCGCCAGCAGCAAAAGACGGACTAGCGCAACTAAACAAGAGACCCAGTACTTC
TRBJ2-1,TRBV27,NA,NA,CASHGILQKEQFF,TGTGCCAGCCATGGCATTCTGCAAAAGGAGCAGTTCTTC
TRBJ1-1,TRBV28,NA,NA,CASNAQAGTEAFF,TGTGCCAGCAATGCTCAGGCGGGAACTGAAGCTTTCTTT
TRBJ2-5,TRBV19,NA,TRBD1,CASSGGQGVGRETQYF,TGTGCCAGTAGTGGAGGACAGGGGGTTGGGCGAGAGACCCAGTACTTC
TRBJ1-2,TRBV2,few,NA,CASVGQSYGYTF,TGTGCCAGCGTAGGACAGTCCTATGGCTACACCTTC
TRBJ1-4,TRBV28,NA,NA,CASGLINEKLFF,TGTGCCAGCGGACTGATTAATGAAAAACTGTTTTTT
TRBJ2-3,TRBV6-4,few,TRBD1,CASSDSRQGADTQYF,TGTGCCAGCAGTGACTCTAGGCAGGGGGCAGATACGCAGTATTTT
TRBJ2-3,TRBV19,once,TRBD2,CASSIDGTRRYTQYF,TGTGCCAGTAGTATAGACGGGACTAGAAGATATACGCAGTATTTT
TRBJ1-2,TRBV27,NA,TRBD1,CASSPDRVRGYTF,TGTGCCAGCAGTCCAGACAGGGTGCGGGGCTACACCTTC
TRBJ2-3,TRBV27,few,TRBD2,CASSLTHLPSGGTDTQYF,TGTGCCAGCAGTCTAACCCACCTCCCAAGCGGGGGCACAGATACGCAGTATTTT
TRBJ2-2,TRBV7-9,NA,TRBD2,CASSSWGRGNTGELFF,TGTGCCAGCAGCTCCTGGGGGAGGGGCAACACCGGGGAGCTGTTTTTT
TRBJ2-1,TRBV29-1,NA,TRBD1,CSVDPGQGVYNEQFF,TGCAGCGTTGACCCTGGACAGGGGGTCTACAATGAGCAGTTCTTC
TRBJ2-1,TRBV7-6,NA,TRBD2,CASSLGLAGYNEQFF,TGTGCCAGCAGCTTAGGACTAGCGGGATACAATGAGCAGTTCTTC
TRBJ1-1,TRBV13,once,NA,CASSLASPFYTEAFF,TGTGCCAGCAGCTTAGCTAGCCCCTTTTACACTGAAGCTTTCTTT
TRBJ2-5,TRBV10-3,NA,NA,CAISEGGETQYF,TGTGCCATCAGTGAGGGGGGGGAGACCCAGTACTTC
TRBJ2-7,TRBV4-1,NA,TRBD2,CASSLRLAGATEQYF,TGCGCCAGCAGCCTGCGACTAGCGGGAGCCACCGAGCAGTACTTC
TRBJ1-1,TRBV4-1,NA,TRBD1,CASSQDGGRGRTEAFF,TGCGCCAGCAGCCAAGATGGGGGCAGGGGGCGGACTGAAGCTTTCTTT
TRBJ2-6,TRBV7-9,NA,NA,CASSLSGSGANVLTF,TGTGCCAGCAGCTTATCGGGCTCTGGGGCCAACGTCCTGACTTTC
TRBJ2-7,TRBV10-3,NA,NA,CAISESTDRTYEQYF,TGTGCCATCAGTGAGTCTACGGACAGAACCTACGAGCAGTACTTC
TRBJ2-1,TRBV5-6,few,TRBD2,CASSSIETSGSSYNEQFF,TGTGCCAGCAGCTCGATAGAAACAAGCGGGAGCTCCTACAATGAGCAGTTCTTC
TRBJ2-3,TRBV5-4,NA,NA,CASGKREGTDTQYF,TGTGCCAGCGGAAAGAGGGAGGGCACAGATACGCAGTATTTT
TRBJ2-7,TRBV11-2,NA,NA,CASSAVRGIGNEQYF,TGTGCCAGCAGCGCTGTCAGGGGCATAGGTAACGAGCAGTACTTC